These 2 T cell receptor beta chains were sequenced from one sample in a study of shared T cell receptors in the human thymus. Assay: immunoSEQ multiplex PCR; the TCRdb copy retains only in-frame clones and omits some. Of hundreds of thousands of clones in the sample, around 87% were seen once. This same sample was also part of a study on human thymus T cells.

Sample: thymocytes. All receptors derive from a boy younger than two with a congenital heart defect.

The chain links TRBV7-8 to TRBJ1-2; no clear D. CDR3 length: 16 residues. V lost 3 bases, J lost 5 bases, and 19 bases lay in between. Germline V gene lookup returns CDR1 SGHVS and CDR2 FQNEAQ. The CDR3 DNA reads as TGTGCCAGCAGCTTTTACCCGCGCCCCGCTTATTATGGCTACACCTTC. Its protein is CASSFYPRPAYYGYTF. Drawing the rest from reference TRBV7-8 and TRBJ1-2, the complete variable domain is GAGVSQSPRYKVAKRGQDVALRCDPISGHVSLFWYQQALGQGPEFLTYFQNEAQLDKSGLPSDRFFAERPEGSVSTLKIQRTQQEDSAVYLCASSFYPRPAYYGYTFGSGTRLTVV.

V usage is TRBV7-6 and J usage is TRBJ2-1; D is unresolved. V shed 5 bases and J shed 4 bases, with 18 bases lying between them. CDR3 length equals 16 residues. Germline assignment: CDR1 SGHVS and CDR2 FNYEAQ. The DNA for the CDR3 is TGTGCCAGCAGCACCGACGAGGTCCCTTTTTACAATGAGCAGTTCTTC. Translated, it gives CASSTDEVPFYNEQFF.